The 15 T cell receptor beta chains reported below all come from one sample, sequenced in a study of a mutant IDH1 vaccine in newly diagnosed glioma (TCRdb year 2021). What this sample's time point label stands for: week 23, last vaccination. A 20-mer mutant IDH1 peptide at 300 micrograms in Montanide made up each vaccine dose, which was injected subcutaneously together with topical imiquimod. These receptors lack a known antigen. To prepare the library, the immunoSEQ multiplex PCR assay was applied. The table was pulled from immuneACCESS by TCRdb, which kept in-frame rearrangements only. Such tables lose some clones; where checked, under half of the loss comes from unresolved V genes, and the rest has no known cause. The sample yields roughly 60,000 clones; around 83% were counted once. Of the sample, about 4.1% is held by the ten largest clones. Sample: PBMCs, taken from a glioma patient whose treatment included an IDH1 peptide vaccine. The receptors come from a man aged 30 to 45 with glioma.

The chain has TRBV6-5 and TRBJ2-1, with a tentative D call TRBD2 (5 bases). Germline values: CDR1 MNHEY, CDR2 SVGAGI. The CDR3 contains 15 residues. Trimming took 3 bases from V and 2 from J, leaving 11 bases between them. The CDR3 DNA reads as TGTGCCAGCAGTTATACCATGGGAGCCTACAATGAGCAGTTCTTC. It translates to CASSYTMGAYNEQFF.

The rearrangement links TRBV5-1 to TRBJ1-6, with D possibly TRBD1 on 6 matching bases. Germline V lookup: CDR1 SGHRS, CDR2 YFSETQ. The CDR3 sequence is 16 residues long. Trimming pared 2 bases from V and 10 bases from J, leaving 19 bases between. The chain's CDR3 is CASSFTRQGGGSPLHF. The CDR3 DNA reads TGCGCCAGCAGCTTTACTAGACAAGGCGGGGGCTCACCCCTCCACTTT.

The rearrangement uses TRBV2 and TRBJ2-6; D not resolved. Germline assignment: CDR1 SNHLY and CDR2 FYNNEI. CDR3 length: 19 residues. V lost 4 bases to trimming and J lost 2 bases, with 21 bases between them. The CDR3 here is CASSGRAWGGSAGANVLTF. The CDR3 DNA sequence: TGTGCCAGCAGTGGTAGAGCGTGGGGTGGTTCGGCTGGGGCCAACGTCCTGACTTTC.

The chain's CDR3 is CASSDTSTDTQYF. In DNA, the CDR3 is TGTGCCAGCAGTGACACTAGCACAGATACGCAGTATTTT. This rearrangement joins TRBV6-4 to TRBJ2-3; D not resolved. CDR1 MRHNA and CDR2 SNTAGT come from the germline V gene. CDR3 length: 13 amino acids. V lost 2 bases and J lost 0, with 3 bases in between.

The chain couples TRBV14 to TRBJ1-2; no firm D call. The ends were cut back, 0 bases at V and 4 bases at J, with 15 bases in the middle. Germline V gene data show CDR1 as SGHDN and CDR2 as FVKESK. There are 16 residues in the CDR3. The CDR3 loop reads CASSQEGGKMVYGYTF. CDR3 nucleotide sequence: TGTGCCAGCAGCCAAGAAGGAGGGAAGATGGTCTATGGCTACACCTTC.

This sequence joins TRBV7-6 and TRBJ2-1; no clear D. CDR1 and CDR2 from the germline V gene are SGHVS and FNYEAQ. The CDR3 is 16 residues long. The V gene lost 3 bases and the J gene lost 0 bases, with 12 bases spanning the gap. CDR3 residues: CASSFQLGSSYNEQFF. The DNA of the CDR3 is TGTGCCAGCAGCTTCCAACTTGGAAGCTCCTACAATGAGCAGTTCTTC.

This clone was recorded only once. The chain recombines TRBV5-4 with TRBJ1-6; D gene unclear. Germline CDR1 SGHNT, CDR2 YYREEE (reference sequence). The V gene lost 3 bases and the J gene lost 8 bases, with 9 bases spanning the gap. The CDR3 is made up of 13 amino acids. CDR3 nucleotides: TGTGCCAGCAGCTCCTGGACCGATTCACCCCTCCACTTT. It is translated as CASSSWTDSPLHF.

CDR3 region: CASSLVGQGVRTEAFF. CDR3 nucleotide sequence: TGCGCCAGCAGCTTGGTCGGACAGGGGGTAAGGACTGAAGCTTTCTTT. The V call is TRBV5-1, the J call TRBJ1-1, with 10 positions matching TRBD1. Germline-derived CDR1 and CDR2 are SGHRS and YFSETQ. V dropped 0 bases and J dropped 5; count of bases not matched to a gene: 7. This CDR3 is 16 amino acids long.

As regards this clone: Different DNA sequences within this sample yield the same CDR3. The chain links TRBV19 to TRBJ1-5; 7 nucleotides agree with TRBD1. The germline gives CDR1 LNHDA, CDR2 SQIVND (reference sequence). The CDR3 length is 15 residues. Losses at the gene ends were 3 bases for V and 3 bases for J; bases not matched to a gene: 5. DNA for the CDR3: TGTGCCAGTAGTATCCAACAGGGGTCCAATCAGCCCCAGCATTTT. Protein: CASSIQQGSNQPQHF.

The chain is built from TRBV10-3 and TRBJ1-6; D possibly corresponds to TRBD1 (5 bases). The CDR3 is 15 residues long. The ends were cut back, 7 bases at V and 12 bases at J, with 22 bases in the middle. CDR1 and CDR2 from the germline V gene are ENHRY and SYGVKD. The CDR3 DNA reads TGTGCCATCACGAACGACAGCTTAAACCCGAAACCCCTCCACTTT. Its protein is CAITNDSLNPKPLHF.

The CDR3 spells CASSPDEGNTEAFF. CDR3 DNA sequence: TGTGCCAGCAGCCCGGACGAGGGGAACACTGAAGCTTTCTTT. The J gene is TRBJ1-1, the V gene TRBV5-6, with D unclear. V lost 4 bases and J 1 base, leaving 11 bases between the germline ends. The CDR3 has 14 amino acids. CDR1 is SGHDT, CDR2 YYEEEE, per germline.

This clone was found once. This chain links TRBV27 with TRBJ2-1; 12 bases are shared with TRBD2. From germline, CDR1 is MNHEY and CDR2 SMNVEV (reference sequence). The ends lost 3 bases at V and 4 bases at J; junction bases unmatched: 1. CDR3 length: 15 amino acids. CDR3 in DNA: TGTGCCAGCAGTTTGACTAGCGGGGGTTACAATGAGCAGTTCTTC. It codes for CASSLTSGGYNEQFF.

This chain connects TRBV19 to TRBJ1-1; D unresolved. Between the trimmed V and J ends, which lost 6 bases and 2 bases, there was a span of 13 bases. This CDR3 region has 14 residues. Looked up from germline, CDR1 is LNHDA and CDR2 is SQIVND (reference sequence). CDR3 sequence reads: CASRSHQENTEAFF. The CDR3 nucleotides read TGTGCCAGTAGATCCCACCAGGAAAACACTGAAGCTTTCTTT. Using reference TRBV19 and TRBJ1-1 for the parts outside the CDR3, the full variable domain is DGGITQSPKYLFRKEGQNVTLSCEQNLNHDAMYWYRQDPGQGLRLIYYSQIVNDFQKGDIAEGYSVSREKKESFPLTVTSAQKNPTAFYLCASRSHQENTEAFFGQGTRLTVV.

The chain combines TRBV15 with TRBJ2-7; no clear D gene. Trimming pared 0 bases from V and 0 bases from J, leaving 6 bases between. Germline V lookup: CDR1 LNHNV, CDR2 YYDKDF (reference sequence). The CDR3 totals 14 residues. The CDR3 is CATSRDGPSYEQYF. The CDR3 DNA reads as TGTGCCACCAGCAGAGATGGACCCTCCTACGAGCAGTACTTC.

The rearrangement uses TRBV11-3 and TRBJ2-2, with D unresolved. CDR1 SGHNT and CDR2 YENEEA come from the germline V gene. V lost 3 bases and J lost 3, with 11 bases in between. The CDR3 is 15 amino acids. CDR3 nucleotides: TGTGCCAGCAGCTTGGGCAGGATGTACACCGGGGAGCTGTTTTTT. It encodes CASSLGRMYTGELFF.